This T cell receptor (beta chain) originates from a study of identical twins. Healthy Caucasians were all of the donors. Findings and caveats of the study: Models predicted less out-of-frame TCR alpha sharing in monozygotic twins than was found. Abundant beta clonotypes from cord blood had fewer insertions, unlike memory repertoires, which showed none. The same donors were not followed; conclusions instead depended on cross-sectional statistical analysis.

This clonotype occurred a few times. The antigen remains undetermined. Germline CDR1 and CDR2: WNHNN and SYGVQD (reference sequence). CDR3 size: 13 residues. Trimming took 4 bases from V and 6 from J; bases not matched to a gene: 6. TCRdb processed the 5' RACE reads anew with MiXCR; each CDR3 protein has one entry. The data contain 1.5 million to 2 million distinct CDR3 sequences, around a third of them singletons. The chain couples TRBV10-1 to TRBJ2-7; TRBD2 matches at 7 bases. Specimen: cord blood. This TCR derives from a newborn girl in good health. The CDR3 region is CASSARTSFEQYF. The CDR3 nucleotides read TGCGCCAGCAGTGCGAGGACTAGTTTCGAGCAGTACTTC.